The 27 T cell receptor beta chains below all came from one sample that was sequenced in a study of human T cells and chemical hapten exposure. TCRdb redid the calling of the RACE reads with MiXCR, one entry per CDR3 protein. The table has about 140,000 distinct CDR3 sequences, around 11% seen once. The time point is: patch test 2, 6 weeks after DPC sensitization. Treatment here: therapeutic diphenylcyclopropenone sensitization with weekly scalp DPC. The sequencing here drew on whole blood, taken in connection with sensitization to the hapten diphenylcyclopropenone (DPC). The receptors stem from a woman in her 50s with alopecia areata. Some clones in this sample may be carry-over from other donors' samples.

In its sample, this clonotype was seen many times. This chain uses TRBV9 with TRBJ1-6, with a possible D match to TRBD1 (6 bases). The CDR3 runs 16 residues. The V gene lost 0 bases and the J gene lost 7 bases, with 14 bases spanning the gap. Germline V CDR1 and CDR2: SGDLS, YYNGEE. CDR3 residues: CASSVGTDPGNSPLHF. As DNA, the CDR3 is TGTGCCAGCAGCGTAGGGACAGACCCGGGGAATTCACCCCTCCACTTT. Based on the CDR3 plus reference TRBV9 and TRBJ1-6, the full variable domain is DSGVTQTPKHLITATGQRVTLRCSPRSGDLSVYWYQQSLDQGLQFLIQYYNGEERAKGNILERFSAQQFPDLHSELNLSSLELGDSALYFCASSVGTDPGNSPLHFGNGTRLTVT.

To note about this clonotype: At one of its ends the junction is not consistent with the germline gene, which may arise from a read error. The rearrangement links TRBV7-7 to TRBJ2-7; tentatively, D is TRBD2 (5 bases). The CDR3 runs 13 residues. The germline gives CDR1 SSHAT, CDR2 FNYEAQ (reference sequence). CDR3 nucleotides: TGTGCTAGCAGCCCCCTCTTGAGCGGCGAGCAGTACTTC. Translating it yields CASSPLLSGEQYF.

Many counts were recorded for this clonotype. The rearrangement joins TRBV27 to TRBJ2-7, with TRBD2 matching 8 bases. J lost 0 bases, V lost 8 bases, and 9 bases had no gene match. The V gene's germline CDR1 is MNHEY and CDR2 SMNVEV (reference sequence). CDR3 length equals 15 residues. The CDR3, as DNA: TGTGCCAGCCGTAAAAGCGGGAGTCACTCCTACGAGCAGTACTTC. This translates into CASRKSGSHSYEQYF.

In its sample, this clonotype was seen many times. The DNA of the CDR3 is TGTGCCAGCAGGACCAGGGGACCGAACACCGGGGAGCTGTTTTTT. It yields the protein CASRTRGPNTGELFF. This chain links TRBV7-6 with TRBJ2-2; a weak D match, TRBD1 (6 bases). CDR1 is SGHVS and CDR2 is FNYEAQ in the germline V gene. V lost 6 bases and J 0 bases, leaving 11 bases between the germline ends. The CDR3 runs to 15 residues.

This sequence joins TRBV11-2 and TRBJ2-3; maybe TRBD2 (6 bases). CDR3 length: 15 amino acids. CDR1 and CDR2 (germline): SGHAT, FQNNGV. Trimming took 5 bases from V and 1 from J, leaving 13 bases between them. The CDR3 protein is CASSPPGRGTDTQYF. DNA for the CDR3: TGTGCCAGCAGCCCCCCCGGGAGAGGCACAGATACGCAGTATTTT.

This clonotype was counted many times. Relative to the germline gene, one junction end is altered; a read error may explain this. This chain uses TRBV24-1 with TRBJ2-1; no clear D. This CDR3 is built from 11 residues. The germline CDR1 and CDR2 sequences are KGHDR and SFDVKD. The CDR3 protein is CATREADEQFF. CDR3 DNA: TGTGCCACCCGTGAGGCGGATGAGCAGTTCTTC.

V is TRBV11-2 and J is TRBJ1-6, with D hard to call. V lost 5 bases and J lost 10, with 21 bases in between. In germline, CDR1 is SGHAT, CDR2 FQNNGV. The CDR3 runs 16 residues. For the CDR3, the DNA is TGTGCCAGCAGCCCCCGAGGAAGCCTCGCTGGATCACCCCTCCACTTT. Encoded protein: CASSPRGSLAGSPLHF. Filled out from reference TRBV11-2 and TRBJ1-6, the complete variable domain reads EAGVAQSPRYKIIEKRQSVAFWCNPISGHATLYWYQQILGQGPKLLIQFQNNGVVDDSQLPKDRFSAERLKGVDSTLKIQPAKLEDSAVYLCASSPRGSLAGSPLHFGNGTRLTVT.

V gene TRBV12-3 or TRBV12-4 combines with J gene TRBJ1-4; D may be TRBD1 (5 bases). The CDR3 totals 14 residues. The V gene lost 3 bases and the J gene lost 6 bases, with 11 bases spanning the gap. CDR3 protein: CASSFGGGDEKLFF. As DNA, the CDR3 is TGTGCCAGCAGTTTCGGGGGTGGGGATGAAAAACTGTTTTTT.

This clonotype was detected a few times. CDR3 amino acids: CASRGTVAGADTQYF. CDR3 DNA: TGTGCCAGCCGAGGTACGGTAGCGGGAGCAGATACGCAGTATTTT. This sequence joins TRBV6-5 and TRBJ2-3; 9 nucleotides match TRBD2. Trimming removed 8 bases from V and 4 bases from J; junction bases left unmatched: 10. Germline V lookup: CDR1 MNHEY, CDR2 SVGAGI. This CDR3 comprises 15 residues.

The rearrangement uses TRBV5-1 and TRBJ1-5, with no clear D. Germline V gene data show CDR1 as SGHRS and CDR2 as YFSETQ. V lost 4 bases and J 3 bases, leaving 8 bases between the germline ends. The length of the CDR3 is 13 residues. CDR3 loop: CASSTGINQPQHF. The CDR3 nucleotides are TGCGCCAGCAGCACCGGGATCAATCAGCCCCAGCATTTT.

This clonotype was found many times. The V gene is TRBV5-4, the J gene TRBJ2-5; D uncertain. Germline V gene lookup returns CDR1 SGHNT and CDR2 YYREEE (reference sequence). V dropped 0 bases and J dropped 1 base, with 7 bases sitting between them. The CDR3 runs 14 residues. DNA for the CDR3: TGTGCCAGCAGCTTGGTGTCAGGCCAAGAGACCCAGTACTTC. It is translated as CASSLVSGQETQYF. Using reference TRBV5-4 and TRBJ2-5 for the parts outside the CDR3, the full variable domain is ETGVTQSPTHLIKTRGQQVTLRCSSQSGHNTVSWYQQALGQGPQFIFQYYREEENGRGNFPPRFSGLQFPNYSSELNVNALELDDSALYLCASSLVSGQETQYFGPGTRLLVL.

This clonotype was seen a few times. The genes are TRBV9 and TRBJ1-4; D not resolved. The length of the CDR3 is 16 residues. V gave up 4 bases and J gave up 2 bases, with 15 bases separating them. Germline V gene data show CDR1 as SGDLS and CDR2 as YYNGEE. DNA of the CDR3: TGTGCCAGCAGCCCCCTCGGCTCCCGTACTAATGAAAAACTGTTTTTT. Protein product: CASSPLGSRTNEKLFF.

This clonotype occurred many times. The J gene is TRBJ2-1, the V gene TRBV6-1; 7 nucleotides line up with TRBD2. The germline V gene encodes CDR1 MNHNS and CDR2 SASEGT. Trimming removed 7 bases from V and 4 bases from J; junction bases left unmatched: 7. The CDR3 has 14 amino acids. The CDR3 DNA sequence: TGTGCCAGCAAGGTCGGGGGAGGGTACAATGAGCAGTTCTTC. Encoded protein: CASKVGGGYNEQFF.

This clonotype appeared many times. J is TRBJ2-7 and V is TRBV20-1; TRBD2 aligns across 8 bases. In germline, CDR1 is DFQATT, CDR2 SNEGSKA (reference sequence). CDR3 length: 14 residues. Trimming removed 3 bases from V and 0 bases from J; junction bases left unmatched: 4. The CDR3: CSARPGLDSYEQYF. The DNA of the CDR3 is TGCAGTGCTAGGCCGGGACTAGACTCCTACGAGCAGTACTTC.

The chain combines TRBV20-1 with TRBJ1-2; D is possibly TRBD1 (5 bases). CDR1 DFQATT and CDR2 SNEGSKA come from the germline V gene (reference sequence). Trimming cost V 3 bases and J 0 bases, with 11 bases left between them. This CDR3 spans 14 amino acids. The CDR3 sequence: CSASGRAANYGYTF. The CDR3 DNA follows: TGCAGTGCTAGCGGCAGGGCCGCTAACTATGGCTACACCTTC.

The chain has TRBV19 and TRBJ1-5; D is possibly TRBD1 (6 bases). CDR1 LNHDA and CDR2 SQIVND come from the germline V gene (reference sequence). Trimming cost V 6 bases and J 5 bases, with 14 bases left between them. The CDR3 runs to 14 residues. The CDR3 reads CASSQGQTYQPQHF. The CDR3 DNA reads as TGTGCCAGTAGCCAAGGACAGACTTATCAGCCCCAGCATTTT.

In this sample, this clonotype turned up a few times. V is TRBV4-1 and J is TRBJ1-6, with TRBD1 identical over 7 bases. The junction had 4 bases not matched to a gene; V was cut back by 1 base and J by 4 bases. Germline V gene lookup returns CDR1 MGHRA and CDR2 YSYEKL. The CDR3 length is 16 residues. The CDR3 DNA is TGCGCCAGCAGCCAAGGGCAGGGGGGATATAATTCACCCCTCCACTTT. Translating gives CASSQGQGGYNSPLHF.

The rearrangement joins TRBV12-3 or TRBV12-4 to TRBJ1-1, with D tentatively TRBD1 (5 bases). Trimming took 7 bases from V and 0 from J, leaving 12 bases between them. The CDR3 totals 14 residues. The DNA for the CDR3 is TGTGCCAGCACCCTGGGGGGAATGAACACTGAAGCTTTCTTT. This translates into CASTLGGMNTEAFF.

The rearrangement links TRBV20-1 to TRBJ2-2, with unresolved D. Germline lookup yields CDR1 DFQATT and CDR2 SNEGSKA (reference sequence). V was pared by 0 bases and J by 4 bases, with 9 bases between. This CDR3 is built from 14 residues. CDR3 DNA sequence: TGCAGTGCTAGAGATACGCCGGTCACCGGGGAGCTGTTTTTT. Amino acid sequence: CSARDTPVTGELFF.

The CDR3, as DNA: TGTGCCAGCAGCCTGGGGGGCACAGGATTACCCTACGAGCAGTACTTC. It codes for CASSLGGTGLPYEQYF. The J gene is TRBJ2-7, the V gene TRBV28, with D possibly called TRBD1 or TRBD2 (6 bases each). Between the trimmed V and J ends, which lost 6 bases and 2 bases, there was a span of 20 bases. The germline CDR1 and CDR2 sequences are MDHEN and SYDVKM. The CDR3 loop spans 16 amino acids.

The chain joins TRBV4-1 to TRBJ2-2; the D is unclear. V lost 2 bases and J lost 4, with 2 bases in between. The CDR3 is 12 residues long. Germline V gives CDR1 MGHRA, CDR2 YSYEKL. The CDR3 sequence is CASSQITGELFF. In nucleotides, the CDR3 is TGCGCCAGCAGCCAAATCACCGGGGAGCTGTTTTTT.

This clonotype was picked up many times. This chain uses TRBV11-2 with TRBJ2-3; D is perhaps TRBD1 or TRBD2 (5 bases each). V was shortened by 5 bases and J by 0 bases, with 9 bases between the two germline ends. The germline V gene has CDR1 SGHAT and CDR2 FQNNGV. The CDR3 runs to 14 residues. In nucleotides, the CDR3 is TGTGCCAGCAGCCGGGACCCCAGCACAGATACGCAGTATTTT. Translated: CASSRDPSTDTQYF.

This clonotype was picked up a small number of times. This chain links TRBV6-6 with TRBJ2-2, with D tentatively TRBD2 (5 bases). V was shortened by 4 bases and J by 5 bases, with 14 bases between the two germline ends. Germline V lookup: CDR1 MNHNY, CDR2 SVGAGI (reference sequence). The CDR3 loop spans 15 amino acids. DNA of the CDR3: TGTGCCAGCAGTTTTGCGGGCACGGGTACCGGGGAGCTGTTTTTT. As protein: CASSFAGTGTGELFF.

This clonotype was found a few times. The chain employs TRBV3-1 and TRBJ1-6; D gene uncertain. Germline CDR1 and CDR2: LGHDT and YNNKEL (reference sequence). There are 12 residues in the CDR3. Trimming removed 2 bases at V and 9 bases at J, with 5 bases between. DNA for the CDR3: TGTGCCAGCAGCCAACGGGGTTCACCCCTCCACTTT. Protein product: CASSQRGSPLHF.

This sequence joins TRBV29-1 and TRBJ1-1; D not resolved. V was clipped by 7 bases and J by 0 bases, with 9 bases between them. This CDR3 region has 12 residues. Germline V gene sequence: CDR1 SQVTM, CDR2 ANQGSEA. The CDR3 nucleotides read TGCAGCGCCGTGAGTGTGAACACTGAAGCTTTCTTT. This encodes CSAVSVNTEAFF.

This clonotype was seen more than once but under ten times. The J gene is TRBJ1-4, the V gene TRBV29-1, with 9 positions matching TRBD1. The CDR3 length is 13 residues. V lost 6 bases and J lost 5; bases outside the gene matches: 4. Germline lookup yields CDR1 SQVTM and CDR2 ANQGSEA. In DNA, the CDR3 is TGCAGCGTCTATGGACAGGGGAATGAAAAACTGTTTTTT. This gives the protein CSVYGQGNEKLFF.

This clonotype was recorded many times. This chain links TRBV6-6 with TRBJ2-2, with 8 bases matching TRBD1. CDR1 and CDR2 (germline): MNHNY, SVGAGI (reference sequence). This CDR3 has 14 residues. V was pared by 4 bases and J by 7 bases, with 5 bases of the junction left unmatched. As DNA, the CDR3 is TGTGCCAGCAGTTCCGTGACAGGGGTCGGGGAGCTGTTTTTT. It specifies CASSSVTGVGELFF.